The entry that follows covers one TCR beta chain sequence. The antigen is not known. This entry is derived from a study of T cell repertoires in cytomegalovirus infection. MiXCR, run by TCRdb on the reads, gives a single entry per CDR3 protein. This table has around 750,000 distinct CDR3 sequences, 30% to 35% appearing once. Trimming left V 4 bases short and J 12 bases short, with 10 bases between. The CDR3 length is 11 residues. The chain employs TRBV12-3 or TRBV12-4 and TRBJ2-1, with D unresolved. This clonotype was sampled from a human donor in good health (CMV status not recorded). Some clones in this sample may be carry-over from other donors' samples. The sample in question was cultured CD8+ T cells from PBMCs, obtained from culture after CMV antigen stimulation. CDR3: CASSWPKGQFF. CDR3 nucleotides: TGTGCCAGCAGTTGGCCCAAGGGGCAGTTCTTC.